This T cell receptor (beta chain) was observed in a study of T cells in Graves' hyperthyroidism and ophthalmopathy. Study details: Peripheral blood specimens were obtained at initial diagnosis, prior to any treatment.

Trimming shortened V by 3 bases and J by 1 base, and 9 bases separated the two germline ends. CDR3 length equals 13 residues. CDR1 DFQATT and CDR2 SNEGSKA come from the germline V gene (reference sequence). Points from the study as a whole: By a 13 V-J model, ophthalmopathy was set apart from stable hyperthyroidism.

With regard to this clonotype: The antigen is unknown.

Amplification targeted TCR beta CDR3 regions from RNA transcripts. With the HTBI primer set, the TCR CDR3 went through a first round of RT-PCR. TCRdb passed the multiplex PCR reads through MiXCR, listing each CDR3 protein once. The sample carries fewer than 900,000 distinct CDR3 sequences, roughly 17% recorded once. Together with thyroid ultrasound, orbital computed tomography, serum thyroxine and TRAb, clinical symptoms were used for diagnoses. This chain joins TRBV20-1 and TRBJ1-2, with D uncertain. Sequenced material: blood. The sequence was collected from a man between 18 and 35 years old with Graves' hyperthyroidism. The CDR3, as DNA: TGCAGTGCTAGCTCACAGAGTAACTATGGCTACACCTTC. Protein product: CSASSQSNYGYTF.